This TCR beta chain stems from a study of cytomegalovirus exposure and HLA in healthy donors. PCR was performed using 60 Vbeta and 13 Jbeta primers. Sequenced by immunoSEQ multiplex PCR; TCRdb stores in-frame clones only, minus some. This table holds tens of thousands of clones, over 55% found once. Broader study findings: As was reported, the HLA-A and HLA-B alleles of most subjects were accurately predicted from TCR beta sequences. Among TCR sequences, most were rare, though some public TCRs appeared in many donors. In a later analysis, HLA-associated TCR beta chains were more clonally expanded than equally common others.

The length of the CDR3 is 16 residues. V lost 3 bases, J lost 7 bases, and 9 bases stayed unmatched. Per germline, CDR1 MRHNA and CDR2 SNTAGT. This clone was seen more than once but under ten times. Antigen unknown. The source material was PBMCs. V is TRBV6-4 and J is TRBJ2-1; 10 nucleotides line up with TRBD1. The receptor comes from a boy younger than 18 in good health and CMV-seropositive. The DNA of the CDR3 is TGTGCCAGCAGTGAGTCCCCGGGACAGGGGTGGAATGAGCAGTTCTTC. The encoded protein is CASSESPGQGWNEQFF.